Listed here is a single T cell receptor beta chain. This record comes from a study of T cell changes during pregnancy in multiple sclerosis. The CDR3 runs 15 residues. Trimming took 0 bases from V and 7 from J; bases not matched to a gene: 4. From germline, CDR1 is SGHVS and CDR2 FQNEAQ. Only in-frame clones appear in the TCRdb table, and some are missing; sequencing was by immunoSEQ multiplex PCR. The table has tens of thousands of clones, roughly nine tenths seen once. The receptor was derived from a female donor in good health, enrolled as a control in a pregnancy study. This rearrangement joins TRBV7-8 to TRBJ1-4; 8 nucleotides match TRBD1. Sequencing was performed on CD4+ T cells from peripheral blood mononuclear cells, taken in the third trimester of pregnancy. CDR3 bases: TGTGCCAGCAGCTTAGCAGACAGGGGCGGTGAAAAACTGTTTTTT. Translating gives CASSLADRGGEKLFF.